This T cell receptor beta chain was captured by sequencing in a study of T cell responses to AZD1222 COVID-19 vaccine. Study-wide results and limits: Donors were chiefly white British, with a greater number of females, and clonal diversity was perhaps underestimated. Spike-specific TCR repertoires showed rising breadth and depth after two AZD1222 doses. Regions 160-218 and 743-854 dominated among vaccine-associated CD4 TCRs spanning spike.

Measured with immunoSEQ multiplex PCR; TCRdb has only the in-frame clones, and not every one. The sample consists of some 160,000 clones, around 88% of them appearing once. As for this clone: Antigen unknown.

The CDR3 spans 14 residues. Unmatched junction bases numbered 2, after V lost 0 bases and J lost 6 bases. Germline lookup yields CDR1 MNHEY and CDR2 SVGEGT. The input for sequencing was peripheral blood, taken 28 days after the second AZD1222 dose. This receptor was identified in an adult who received the AZD1222 COVID-19 vaccine. V usage is TRBV6-2 or TRBV6-3 and J usage is TRBJ1-5; TRBD1 matches 7 bases. CDR3 nucleotides: TGTGCCAGCAGTTACTCTCAGGGGGGTCAGCCCCAGCATTTT. Its protein product is CASSYSQGGQPQHF.